Following are 9 T cell receptor beta chains from one sample sequenced in a study of regulatory T cells in long-lasting Graves disease. For TCR beta, libraries came from iRepertoire HTBI primers and Arm-PCR of CDR3 regions. Using its own MiXCR run on the multiplex PCR reads, TCRdb lists one record per CDR3 protein. Of around 480,000 distinct CDR3 sequences listed, about 16% are singletons. The time point here: newly diagnosed GD, antithyroid drugs for less than 3 months. RNA isolated from PBMCs was used to make the TCR library. The sample was also reused in another study, on T cells in Graves' hyperthyroidism and ophthalmopathy.

The sequences come from peripheral blood mononuclear cells (PBMCs), collected at new diagnosis, from a patient treated with antithyroid drugs. Receptor source: a middle-aged woman with Graves disease.

The chain joins TRBV24-1 to TRBJ1-5; 7 nucleotides match TRBD1. J gave up 4 bases and V 3 bases, and 5 bases lay outside the gene matches. This CDR3 has 15 amino acids. Per the germline V gene, CDR1 is KGHDR and CDR2 is SFDVKD. The CDR3 bases are TGTGCCACCAGTGATGTCCGGGACAGTAATCAGCCCCAGCATTTT. Amino acid sequence: CATSDVRDSNQPQHF.

The V gene is TRBV3-1, the J gene TRBJ2-2, with 10 nucleotides matching TRBD1. This CDR3 contains 16 residues. J gave up 5 bases and V 4 bases, and 7 bases lay outside the gene matches. Germline lookup yields CDR1 LGHDT and CDR2 YNNKEL (reference sequence). Here the CDR3 DNA reads TGTGCCAGCAGCCCGTGGACAGGGGGGGTTACCGGGGAGCTGTTTTTT. It yields the protein CASSPWTGGVTGELFF.

This sequence joins TRBV6-1 and TRBJ1-1; the match to TRBD1 covers 7 bases. Trimming cost V 6 bases and J 6 bases; bases outside gene matches: 4. Germline V gene sequence: CDR1 MNHNS, CDR2 SASEGT. The CDR3 contains 12 residues. CDR3 sequence (DNA): TGTGCCAGCAGCTCGACAGGGTCTGAAGCTTTCTTT. This encodes CASSSTGSEAFF.

This clonotype was detected ten times or more. This chain joins TRBV7-8 and TRBJ2-3; the match to TRBD1 covers 9 bases. V shed 1 base and J 1 base; nucleotides not matched to a gene: 6. The germline V gene has CDR1 SGHVS and CDR2 FQNEAQ. This CDR3 is 17 amino acids long. The CDR3 bases are TGTGCCAGCAGCTTAGAGGTCAGGACAGGGGGCACAGATACGCAGTATTTT. The encoded protein is CASSLEVRTGGTDTQYF.

The sample holds many counts of this clonotype. This chain links TRBV7-9 with TRBJ1-5; D call uncertain. Germline-derived CDR1 and CDR2 are SEHNR and FQNEAQ (reference sequence). The CDR3 has 15 amino acids. Deletions cut 8 bases from V and 1 base from J, with 15 bases between. The CDR3 protein is CASSSMGGSNQPQHF. The CDR3 nucleotides are TGTGCCAGCTCCTCAATGGGAGGGAGCAATCAGCCCCAGCATTTT. The full variable domain, completed using reference TRBV7-9 and TRBJ1-5, is DTGVSQNPRHKITKRGQNVTFRCDPISEHNRLYWYRQTLGQGPEFLTYFQNEAQLEKSRLLSDRFSAERPKGSFSTLEIQRTEQGDSAMYLCASSSMGGSNQPQHFGDGTRLSIL.

This chain connects TRBV10-3 to TRBJ1-5; possible D gene TRBD1, 5 bases. Trimming removed 4 bases at V and 7 bases at J, with 11 bases between. The germline CDR1 and CDR2 sequences are ENHRY and SYGVKD. This CDR3 has 13 amino acids. CDR3 protein: CAISGGVEQPQHF. CDR3 nucleotide sequence: TGTGCCATCAGTGGGGGGGTAGAGCAGCCCCAGCATTTT.

In the case of this clonotype: A much larger clone is a single base away; this may be a read error. The V gene is TRBV5-1, the J gene TRBJ2-2; 9 nucleotides align to TRBD1. The CDR3 is 14 amino acids. Germline V gives CDR1 SGHRS, CDR2 YFSETQ. The CDR3 loop is CASSGTGGTGEPFF. The CDR3 DNA is TGCGCCAGCAGCGGTACAGGGGGCACCGGGGAGCCGTTTTTT.

This chain connects TRBV4-1 to TRBJ2-2; no clear D. CDR1 and CDR2 from the germline V gene are MGHRA and YSYEKL. Trimming cost V 2 bases and J 4 bases, with 11 bases left between them. The CDR3 spans 15 residues. CDR3 nucleotides: TGCGCCAGCAGCCAACCACGGACGGGCACCGGGGAGCTGTTTTTT. Amino acid sequence: CASSQPRTGTGELFF.

The V gene is TRBV29-1, the J gene TRBJ1-6, with TRBD1 matching 8 bases. The CDR3 totals 14 residues. V trimming: 5 bases; J trimming: 6 bases; junction bases outside the gene matches: 6. In germline, CDR1 is SQVTM, CDR2 ANQGSEA. The CDR3 DNA is TGCAGCGTTCAGCAGGGGGCCCTTAATTCACCCCTCCACTTT. This codes for CSVQQGALNSPLHF. Using reference TRBV29-1 and TRBJ1-6 for the parts outside the CDR3, the full variable domain is SAVISQKPSRDICQRGTSLTIQCQVDSQVTMMFWYRQQPGQSLTLIATANQGSEATYESGFVIDKFPISRPNLTFSTLTVSNMSPEDSSIYLCSVQQGALNSPLHFGNGTRLTVT.